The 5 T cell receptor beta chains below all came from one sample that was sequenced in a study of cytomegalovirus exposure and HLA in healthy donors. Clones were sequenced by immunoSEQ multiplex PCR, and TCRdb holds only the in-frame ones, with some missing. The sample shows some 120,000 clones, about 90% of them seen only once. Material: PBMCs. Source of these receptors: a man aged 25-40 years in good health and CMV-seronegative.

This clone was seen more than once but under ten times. CDR3 loop: CASRPGQGVGGANVLTF. DNA of the CDR3: TGTGCCAGCAGACCGGGACAGGGTGTTGGGGGGGCCAACGTCCTGACTTTC. This chain connects TRBV2 to TRBJ2-6, with TRBD1 matching 9 bases. This CDR3 comprises 17 residues. With V trimmed by 6 bases and J by 4 bases, 10 bases remained unmatched. Germline CDR1 reads SNHLY; CDR2 reads FYNNEI.

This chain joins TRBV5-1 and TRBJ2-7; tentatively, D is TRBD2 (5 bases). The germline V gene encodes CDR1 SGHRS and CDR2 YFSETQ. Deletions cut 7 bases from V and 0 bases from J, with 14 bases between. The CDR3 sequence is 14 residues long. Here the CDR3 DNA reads TGCGCCAGCCGGCGGATAGGGAGCTCCTACGAGCAGTACTTC. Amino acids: CASRRIGSSYEQYF. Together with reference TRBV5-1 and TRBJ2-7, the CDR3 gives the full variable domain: KAGVTQTPRYLIKTRGQQVTLSCSPISGHRSVSWYQQTPGQGLQFLFEYFSETQRNKGNFPGRFSGRQFSNSRSEMNVSTLELGDSALYLCASRRIGSSYEQYFGPGTRLTVT.

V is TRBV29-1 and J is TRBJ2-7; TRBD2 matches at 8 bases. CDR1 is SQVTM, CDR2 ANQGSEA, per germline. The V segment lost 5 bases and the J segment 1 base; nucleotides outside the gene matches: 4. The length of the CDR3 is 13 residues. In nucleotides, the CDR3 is TGCAGCGTTACGTTAGCGGGATCCTACGAGCAGTACTTC. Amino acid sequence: CSVTLAGSYEQYF.

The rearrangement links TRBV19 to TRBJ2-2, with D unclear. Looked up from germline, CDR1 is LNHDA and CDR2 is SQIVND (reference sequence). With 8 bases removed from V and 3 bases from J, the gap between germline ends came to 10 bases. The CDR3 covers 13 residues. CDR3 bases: TGTGCCAGTCCGCACTACTACACCGGGGAGCTGTTTTTT. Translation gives CASPHYYTGELFF. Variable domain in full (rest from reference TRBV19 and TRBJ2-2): DGGITQSPKYLFRKEGQNVTLSCEQNLNHDAMYWYRQDPGQGLRLIYYSQIVNDFQKGDIAEGYSVSREKKESFPLTVTSAQKNPTAFYLCASPHYYTGELFFGEGSRLTVL.

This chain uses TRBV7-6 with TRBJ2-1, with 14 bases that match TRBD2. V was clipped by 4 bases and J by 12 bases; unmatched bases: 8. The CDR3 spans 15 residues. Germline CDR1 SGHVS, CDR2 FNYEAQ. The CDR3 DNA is TGTGCCAGCAGCTCCTCGGGACTAGCGGGAGATTGGCAGTTCTTC. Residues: CASSSSGLAGDWQFF.